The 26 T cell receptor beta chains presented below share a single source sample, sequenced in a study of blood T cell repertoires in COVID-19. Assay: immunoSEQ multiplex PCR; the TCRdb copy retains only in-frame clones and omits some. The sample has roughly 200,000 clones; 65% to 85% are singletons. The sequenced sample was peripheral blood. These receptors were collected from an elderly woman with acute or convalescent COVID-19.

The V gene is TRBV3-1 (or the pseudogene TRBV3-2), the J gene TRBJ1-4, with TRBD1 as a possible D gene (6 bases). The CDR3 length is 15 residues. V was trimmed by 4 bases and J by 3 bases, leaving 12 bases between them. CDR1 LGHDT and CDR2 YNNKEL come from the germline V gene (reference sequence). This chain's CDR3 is CASSRLQGPNEKLFF. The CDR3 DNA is TGTGCCAGCAGCCGCTTACAGGGCCCTAATGAAAAACTGTTTTTT.

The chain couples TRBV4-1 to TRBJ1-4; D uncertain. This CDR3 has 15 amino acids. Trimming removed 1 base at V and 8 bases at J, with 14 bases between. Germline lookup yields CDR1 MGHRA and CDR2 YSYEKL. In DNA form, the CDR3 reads TGCGCCAGCAGCCAAGGGTCTGGAGAGAAGGAAAAACTGTTTTTT. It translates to CASSQGSGEKEKLFF.

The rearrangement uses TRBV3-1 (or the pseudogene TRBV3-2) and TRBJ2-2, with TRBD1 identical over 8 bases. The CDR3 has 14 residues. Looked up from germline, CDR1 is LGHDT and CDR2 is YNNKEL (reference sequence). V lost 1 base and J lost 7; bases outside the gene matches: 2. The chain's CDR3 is CASSQGQGFGELFF. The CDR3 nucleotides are TGTGCCAGCAGCCAAGGACAGGGGTTCGGGGAGCTGTTTTTT.

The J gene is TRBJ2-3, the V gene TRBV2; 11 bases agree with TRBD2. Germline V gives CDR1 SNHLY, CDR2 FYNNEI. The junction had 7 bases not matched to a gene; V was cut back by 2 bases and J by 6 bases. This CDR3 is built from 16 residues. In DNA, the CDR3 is TGTGCCAGCAGTGAATTGGGACTAGCGGCGCGGGATACGCAGTATTTT. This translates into CASSELGLAARDTQYF.

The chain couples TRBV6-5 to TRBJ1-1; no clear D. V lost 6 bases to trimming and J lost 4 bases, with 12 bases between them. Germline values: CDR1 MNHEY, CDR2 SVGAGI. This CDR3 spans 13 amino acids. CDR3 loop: CASRGDIGTEAFF. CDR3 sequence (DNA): TGTGCCAGCAGGGGAGATATTGGCACTGAAGCTTTCTTT.

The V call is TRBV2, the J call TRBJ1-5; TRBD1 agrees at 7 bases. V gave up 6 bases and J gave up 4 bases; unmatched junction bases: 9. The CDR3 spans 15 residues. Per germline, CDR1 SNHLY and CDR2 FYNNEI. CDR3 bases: TGTGCCAGCAGGTCAACGGGACAGCCAAATCAGCCCCAGCATTTT. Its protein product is CASRSTGQPNQPQHF. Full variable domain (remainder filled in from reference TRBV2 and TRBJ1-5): EPEVTQTPSHQVTQMGQEVILRCVPISNHLYFYWYRQILGQKVEFLVSFYNNEISEKSEIFDDQFSVERPDGSNFTLKIRSTKLEDSAMYFCASRSTGQPNQPQHFGDGTRLSIL.

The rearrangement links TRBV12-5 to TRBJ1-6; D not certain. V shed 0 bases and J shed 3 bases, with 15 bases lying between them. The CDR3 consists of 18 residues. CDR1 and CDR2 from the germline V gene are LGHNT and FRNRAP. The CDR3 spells CASGLVLEAANYNSPLHF. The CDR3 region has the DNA TGTGCTAGTGGTTTGGTATTGGAGGCCGCGAACTATAATTCACCCCTCCACTTT.

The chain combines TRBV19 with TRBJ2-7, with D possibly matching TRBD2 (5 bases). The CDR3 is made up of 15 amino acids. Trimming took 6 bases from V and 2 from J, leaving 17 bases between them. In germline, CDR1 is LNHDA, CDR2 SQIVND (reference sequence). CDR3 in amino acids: CASSPSPGRPYEQYF. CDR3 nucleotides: TGTGCCAGTAGCCCCTCTCCTGGGAGACCCTACGAGCAGTACTTC.

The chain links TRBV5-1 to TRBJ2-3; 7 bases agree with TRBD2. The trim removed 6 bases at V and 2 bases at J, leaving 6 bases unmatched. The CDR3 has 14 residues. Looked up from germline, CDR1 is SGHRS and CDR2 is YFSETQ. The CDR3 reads CASTTGGVTDTQYF. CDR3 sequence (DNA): TGCGCCAGCACCACTGGGGGGGTCACAGATACGCAGTATTTT.

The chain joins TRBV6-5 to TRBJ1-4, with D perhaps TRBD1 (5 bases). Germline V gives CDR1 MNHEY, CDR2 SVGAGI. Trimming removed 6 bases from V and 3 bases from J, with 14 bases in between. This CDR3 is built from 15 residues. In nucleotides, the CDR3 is TGTGCCAGCAGGACCGGGGGGACTTCTAATGAAAAACTGTTTTTT. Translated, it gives CASRTGGTSNEKLFF.

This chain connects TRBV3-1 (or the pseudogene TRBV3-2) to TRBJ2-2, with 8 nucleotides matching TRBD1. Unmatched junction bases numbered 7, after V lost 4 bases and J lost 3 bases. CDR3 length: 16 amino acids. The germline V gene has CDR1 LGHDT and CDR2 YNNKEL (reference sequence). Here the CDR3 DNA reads TGTGCCAGCAGCCCACAGGGGGGCGGGTACACCGGGGAGCTGTTTTTT. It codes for CASSPQGGGYTGELFF.

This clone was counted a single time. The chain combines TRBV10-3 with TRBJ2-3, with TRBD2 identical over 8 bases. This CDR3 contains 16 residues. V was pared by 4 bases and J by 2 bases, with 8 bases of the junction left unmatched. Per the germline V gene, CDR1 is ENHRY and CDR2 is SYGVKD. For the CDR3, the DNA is TGTGCCATCAGTGTTCGGGCGGGGGGAACCACAGATACGCAGTATTTT. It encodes CAISVRAGGTTDTQYF.

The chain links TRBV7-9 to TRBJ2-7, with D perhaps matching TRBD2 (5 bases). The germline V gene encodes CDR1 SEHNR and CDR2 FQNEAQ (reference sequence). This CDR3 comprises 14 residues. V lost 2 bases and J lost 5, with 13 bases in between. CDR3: CASSLSGSINEQYF. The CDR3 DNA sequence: TGTGCCAGCAGCTTAAGTGGGAGTATCAACGAGCAGTACTTC.

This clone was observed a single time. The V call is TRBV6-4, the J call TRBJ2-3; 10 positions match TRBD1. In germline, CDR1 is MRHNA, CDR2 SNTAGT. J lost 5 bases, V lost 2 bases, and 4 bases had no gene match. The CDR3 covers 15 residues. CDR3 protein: CASSDGTGVQDTQYF. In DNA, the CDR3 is TGTGCCAGCAGTGACGGGACAGGGGTGCAAGATACGCAGTATTTT.

In DNA, the CDR3 is TGTGCCAGCTTTGACAGGAGTTATAGCAATCAGCCCCAGCATTTT. Translating it yields CASFDRSYSNQPQHF. V usage is TRBV6-5 and J usage is TRBJ1-5; D possibly corresponds to TRBD1 (6 bases). Trimming pared 8 bases from V and 0 bases from J, leaving 14 bases between. Germline loops: CDR1 MNHEY, CDR2 SVGAGI. This CDR3 is 15 amino acids long.

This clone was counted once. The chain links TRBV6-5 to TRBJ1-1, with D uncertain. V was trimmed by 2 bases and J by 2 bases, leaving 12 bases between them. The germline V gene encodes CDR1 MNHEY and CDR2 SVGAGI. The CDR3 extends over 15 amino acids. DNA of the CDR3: TGTGCCAGCAGTTACACGCTGGCAGTAAACACTGAAGCTTTCTTT. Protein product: CASSYTLAVNTEAFF.

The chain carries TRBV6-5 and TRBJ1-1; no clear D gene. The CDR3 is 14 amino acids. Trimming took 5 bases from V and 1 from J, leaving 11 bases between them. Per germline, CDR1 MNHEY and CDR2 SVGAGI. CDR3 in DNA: TGTGCCAGCAGTCTAACTCGGGGGAACACTGAAGCTTTCTTT. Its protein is CASSLTRGNTEAFF.

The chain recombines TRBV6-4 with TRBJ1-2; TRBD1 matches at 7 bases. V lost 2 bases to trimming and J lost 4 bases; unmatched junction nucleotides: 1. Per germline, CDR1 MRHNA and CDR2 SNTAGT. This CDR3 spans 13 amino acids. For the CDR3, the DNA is TGTGCCAGCAGTGACCGGGACAGCTATGGCTACACCTTC. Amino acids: CASSDRDSYGYTF.

For the CDR3, the DNA is TGTGCCAGCAGTTACGAGCCGGGGGAGGTGAACACTGAAGCTTTCTTT. Its translation: CASSYEPGEVNTEAFF. The chain employs TRBV6-6 and TRBJ1-1; possible D gene TRBD1, 5 bases. The ends were cut back, 2 bases at V and 0 bases at J, with 13 bases in the middle. The CDR3 extends over 16 amino acids. Germline V gene sequence: CDR1 MNHNY, CDR2 SVGAGI (reference sequence).

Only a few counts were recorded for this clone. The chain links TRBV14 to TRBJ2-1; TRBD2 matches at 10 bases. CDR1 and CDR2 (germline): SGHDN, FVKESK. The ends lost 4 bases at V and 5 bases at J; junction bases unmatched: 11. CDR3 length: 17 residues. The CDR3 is CASSLPLLAGTHNEQFF. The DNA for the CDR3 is TGTGCCAGCAGCCTGCCCCTACTAGCGGGGACACACAATGAGCAGTTCTTC.

The CDR3 DNA is TGCGCCAGCAGCTTGACAGCAATCAACACTGAAGCTTTCTTT. Amino acids: CASSLTAINTEAFF. This chain connects TRBV5-1 to TRBJ1-1; D remains unclear. Trimming took off 1 base at V and 2 bases at J, with 9 bases between the two ends. The CDR3 extends over 14 amino acids. Germline values: CDR1 SGHRS, CDR2 YFSETQ.

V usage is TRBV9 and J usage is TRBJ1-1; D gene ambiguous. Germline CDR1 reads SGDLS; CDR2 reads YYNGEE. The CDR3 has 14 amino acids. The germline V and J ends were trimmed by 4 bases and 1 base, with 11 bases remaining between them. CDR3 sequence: CASSQMTTNTEAFF. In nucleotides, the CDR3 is TGTGCCAGCAGCCAAATGACAACGAACACTGAAGCTTTCTTT.

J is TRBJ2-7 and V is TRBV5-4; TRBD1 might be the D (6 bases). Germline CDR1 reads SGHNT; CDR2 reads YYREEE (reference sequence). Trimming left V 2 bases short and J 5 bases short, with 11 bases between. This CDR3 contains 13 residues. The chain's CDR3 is CASSLRTVHEQYF. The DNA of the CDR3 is TGTGCCAGCAGCTTAAGGACAGTCCACGAGCAGTACTTC. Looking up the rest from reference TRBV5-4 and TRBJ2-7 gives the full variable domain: ETGVTQSPTHLIKTRGQQVTLRCSSQSGHNTVSWYQQALGQGPQFIFQYYREEENGRGNFPPRFSGLQFPNYSSELNVNALELDDSALYLCASSLRTVHEQYFGPGTRLTVT.

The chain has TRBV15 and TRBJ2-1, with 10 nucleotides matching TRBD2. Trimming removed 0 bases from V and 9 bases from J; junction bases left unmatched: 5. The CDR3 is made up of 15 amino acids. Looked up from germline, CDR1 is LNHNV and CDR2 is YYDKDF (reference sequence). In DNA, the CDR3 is TGTGCCACCAGCAGAGACCTAGCGGGGGCACCTGAGCAGTTCTTC. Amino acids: CATSRDLAGAPEQFF.

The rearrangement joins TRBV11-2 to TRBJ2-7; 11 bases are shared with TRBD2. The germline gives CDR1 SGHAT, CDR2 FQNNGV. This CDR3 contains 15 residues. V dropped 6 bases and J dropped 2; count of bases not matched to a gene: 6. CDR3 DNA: TGTGCCAGCAGGGAGGGACTAGCGGAGGCCTACGAGCAGTACTTC. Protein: CASREGLAEAYEQYF.

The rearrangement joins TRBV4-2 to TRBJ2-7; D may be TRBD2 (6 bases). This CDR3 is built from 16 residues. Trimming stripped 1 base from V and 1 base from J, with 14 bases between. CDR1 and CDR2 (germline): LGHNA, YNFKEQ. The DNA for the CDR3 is TGTGCCAGCAGCCAAGTCTTCGCGGGGCAATCCTACGAGCAGTACTTC. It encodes CASSQVFAGQSYEQYF.